The clone carrying this T cell receptor beta chain was recorded at least ten times. The antigen remains undetermined. As to time point: persistent/refractory GD, antithyroid drugs over 5 years with positive TRAb. Construction of the TCR library relied on RNA isolated from PBMCs. The V end was cut by 1 base, the J end by 4 bases, with 7 bases between. This CDR3 is built from 13 residues. HTBI primers from iRepertoire and Arm-PCR of CDR3 regions yielded the TCR beta libraries. TCRdb independently ran MiXCR on the multiplex PCR reads; one entry per CDR3 protein. The sample yields more than 650,000 distinct CDR3 sequences, about 32% seen once. This entry is derived from a study of regulatory T cells in long-lasting Graves disease. Study-wide results and limits: Newly diagnosed Graves' patients exceeded persistent ones in TCR diversity.

The clonotype was recovered from a female donor with Graves disease. The chain joins TRBV12-3 or TRBV12-4 to TRBJ2-5, with a weak D call TRBD2 (6 bases). Here the sequenced sample was peripheral blood mononuclear cells (PBMCs), taken when the disease was refractory, from a patient treated with antithyroid drugs. Here the CDR3 reads CASSLDGGETQYF. CDR3 sequence (DNA): TGTGCCAGCAGTTTAGACGGGGGAGAGACCCAGTACTTC.